This T cell receptor (beta chain) was identified during a study of Ad26.COV2.S vaccination and SARS-CoV-2 variants. V lost 0 bases, J lost 3 bases, and 1 base stayed unmatched. CDR1 is PRHDT and CDR2 is FYEKMQ in the germline V gene (reference sequence). This CDR3 is built from 15 residues. Treatment specified: around 19 received Ad26.COV2.S at low or high dose, single or two shots; 5 received placebo; per-sample allocation not given. Day 63 following the first vaccine or placebo injection was when the samples were taken. Donation came from an adult in Boston who was aged 18-55 years. Profiling relied on immunoSEQ multiplex PCR, and the TCRdb table lists in-frame clones only, not all of them. The sample consists of 300,000 to 350,000 clones, roughly 90% of them appearing once.

The chain has TRBV13 and TRBJ1-5, with 8 bases identical to TRBD1. Sequences were derived from peripheral blood, sampled in a trial of Ad26.COV2.S vaccine versus placebo. The receptor was isolated from a person between 18 and 65 years old who received the Ad26.COV2.S COVID-19 vaccine or a placebo. This CDR3 is CASSLGRGLNQPQHF. DNA for the CDR3: TGTGCCAGCAGCTTAGGCAGGGGGCTCAATCAGCCCCAGCATTTT.